The 12 T cell receptor beta chains below come from one sample, sequenced in a study of liver allograft versus peripheral blood T cells. Across the study: Recipients' peripheral blood T cell receptor repertoires were compared with those in transplanted livers.

In TCRdb, the reads were re-called with MiXCR into one record per CDR3 protein. Seen here are over a thousand distinct CDR3 sequences, about 11% observed once, and the top ten hold 7.5% to 9.5%. Every receptor here comes from a human patient who had a liver transplant. Some T cells may be transferred from the graft donor.

By sample share, this clonotype is medium-sized (0.01 to 0.1%). The genes are TRBV12-3 or TRBV12-4 and TRBJ2-7, with D unclear. The CDR3 runs 14 residues. The V end lost 3 bases, the J end lost 1 base, and 10 bases lay between the germline ends. The CDR3 loop is CASSFSLGSYEQYF. In nucleotides, the CDR3 is TGTGCCAGCAGTTTCAGTTTGGGGTCCTACGAGCAGTACTTC.

In this sample, this clonotype is medium-sized. The rearrangement joins TRBV15 to TRBJ1-1, with D hard to call. CDR3 length equals 14 residues. Germline CDR1 is LNHNV and CDR2 is YYDKDF (reference sequence). V was shortened by 1 base and J by 4 bases, with 10 bases between the two germline ends. The CDR3 bases are TGTGCCACCAGCAGAGGTCATGGTAGCACTGAAGCTTTCTTT. Translation: CATSRGHGSTEAFF.

By its share, this clonotype is medium-sized. This chain links TRBV28 with TRBJ1-5; the D is unclear. V was cut by 5 bases and J by 2 bases, with 4 bases left in between. Germline V CDR1 and CDR2: MDHEN, SYDVKM. The CDR3 covers 12 residues. CDR3: CASSEGNQPQHF. The CDR3 nucleotides read TGTGCCAGCAGTGAAGGCAATCAGCCCCAGCATTTT.

Judged by abundance, this clonotype is large. The chain uses TRBV6-5 and TRBJ2-7, with 7 bases that match TRBD1. V lost 8 bases to trimming and J lost 1 base; unmatched junction nucleotides: 5. The CDR3 spans 13 residues. In germline, CDR1 is MNHEY, CDR2 SVGAGI. The CDR3 coding sequence is TGTGCCAGCCGACAGGGTATGTCCTACGAGCAGTACTTC. Translated: CASRQGMSYEQYF.

This clonotype was counted only a few times. A much larger clone differs by one base, so this may be a read error. The J gene is TRBJ2-3, the V gene TRBV7-2; 7 bases agree with TRBD2. CDR1 is SGHTA and CDR2 is FQGNSA in the germline V gene. This CDR3 is 14 amino acids long. V shed 3 bases and J 6 bases; nucleotides not matched to a gene: 6. The CDR3 bases are TGTGCCAGCAGCTTGGGGGGGGACGTGGATACGCAGTATTTT. This codes for CASSLGGDVDTQYF.

This clonotype is medium-sized in the sample. This rearrangement joins TRBV3-1 to TRBJ2-1; 7 positions match TRBD2. The CDR3 runs to 16 residues. J was trimmed by 5 bases and V by 2 bases; bases with no gene match: 9. Per germline, CDR1 LGHDT and CDR2 YNNKEL (reference sequence). CDR3 residues: CASSQFVLAVNNEQFF. The CDR3 DNA sequence: TGTGCCAGCAGCCAATTCGTGCTAGCGGTAAACAATGAGCAGTTCTTC.

Sample share makes this clonotype medium-sized. V and J are TRBV18 and TRBJ1-1, with 9 bases lining up with TRBD1. The germline gives CDR1 KGHSH, CDR2 LQKENI. V was clipped by 4 bases and J by 5 bases; unmatched bases: 8. The CDR3 has 15 amino acids. The CDR3 protein is CASSRDRVTRTEAFF. The CDR3 nucleotides are TGTGCCAGCTCACGGGACAGGGTAACTCGGACTGAAGCTTTCTTT. The variable domain in full, completed from reference TRBV18 and TRBJ1-1, reads NAGVMQNPRHLVRRRGQEARLRCSPMKGHSHVYWYRQLPEEGLKFMVYLQKENIIDESGMPKERFSAEFPKEGPSILRIQQVVRGDSAAYFCASSRDRVTRTEAFFGQGTRLTVV.

Relative to its sample, this clonotype is medium-sized. The chain links TRBV27 to TRBJ2-7; D perhaps matches TRBD2 (5 bases). With 5 bases removed from V and 12 bases from J, the gap between germline ends came to 26 bases. CDR1 and CDR2 from the germline V gene are MNHEY and SMNVEV (reference sequence). The CDR3 totals 15 residues. The CDR3 sequence is CASSPTGIGNTRWYF. CDR3 bases: TGTGCCAGCAGTCCCACCGGGATTGGGAATACGAGGTGGTACTTC.

This clonotype is medium-sized within its sample. The chain couples TRBV12-3 or TRBV12-4 to TRBJ1-3; D remains ambiguous. The CDR3 length is 14 residues. Trimming took off 3 bases at V and 4 bases at J, with 10 bases between the two ends. CDR3 amino acids: CASSFFSEGNTIYF. The CDR3 DNA reads TGTGCCAGCAGTTTTTTCTCGGAGGGAAACACCATATATTTT.

This clonotype was seen at least ten times. The chain is built from TRBV6-1 and TRBJ2-3; possibly TRBD2 for D (7 bases). Germline-derived CDR1 and CDR2 are MNHNS and SASEGT. This CDR3 comprises 16 residues. V lost 7 bases and J 2 bases, leaving 19 bases between the germline ends. CDR3 nucleotides: TGTGCCAGCACCACTGGGGGGGGGGGCTTCACAGATACGCAGTATTTT. This encodes CASTTGGGGFTDTQYF.

This clonotype is medium-sized (0.01 to 0.1%) by share. The chain joins TRBV6-6 to TRBJ2-1; D is undetermined. CDR3 length: 12 amino acids. Germline values: CDR1 MNHNY, CDR2 SVGAGI (reference sequence). Trimming took 6 bases from V and 14 from J, leaving 17 bases between them. The DNA for the CDR3 is TGTGCCAGCAGAATTGACCTCTCTTCGGAGTTCTTC. The encoded protein is CASRIDLSSEFF.

This clonotype is labeled as medium-sized. This chain uses TRBV24-1 with TRBJ2-5; TRBD2 is a possible D gene (5 bases). This CDR3 comprises 15 residues. V lost 4 bases to trimming and J lost 5 bases, with 16 bases between them. Germline V gene data show CDR1 as KGHDR and CDR2 as SFDVKD. The CDR3 protein is CATSEGWAGGETQYF. CDR3 DNA sequence: TGTGCCACCAGTGAAGGGTGGGCCGGCGGGGAGACCCAGTACTTC.